One sample yielded the 27 T cell receptor beta chains listed below, sequenced in a study of Ad26.COV2.S vaccination and SARS-CoV-2 variants. The method was immunoSEQ multiplex PCR; TCRdb's version includes in-frame clones alone and lacks a portion of them. The sample carries around 370,000 clones, roughly 81% recorded once. Noted treatment: 19 received Ad26.COV2.S at low or high dose, single or two shots; 5 received placebo; per-sample allocation not given. Day 63 after the first injection of vaccine or placebo was the sampling time. This material consisted of peripheral blood, taken in a trial of Ad26.COV2.S vaccine versus placebo. Receptor source: a person between 18 and 60 years old who received the Ad26.COV2.S COVID-19 vaccine or a placebo.

The chain employs TRBV4-3 and TRBJ2-7, with TRBD1 matching 7 bases. The germline CDR1 and CDR2 sequences are LGHNA and YSLEER. V shed 2 bases and J 4 bases; nucleotides not matched to a gene: 8. The CDR3 runs 15 residues. Written as DNA, the CDR3 is TGCGCCAGCAGCCAAACCAGGGACAGCAGGTACGAGCAGTACTTC. Translated: CASSQTRDSRYEQYF.

V gene TRBV24-1 combines with J gene TRBJ2-1, with a possible D match to TRBD1 (6 bases). The V and J ends lost 4 bases and 12 bases respectively, with 9 bases between them. Germline V gives CDR1 KGHDR, CDR2 SFDVKD. The CDR3 length is 11 residues. In nucleotides, the CDR3 is TGTGCCACCAGTGACAGGGGTGGGCAGTTCTTC. As protein: CATSDRGGQFF.

The genes are TRBV4-3 and TRBJ2-3; unclear D gene. There are 15 residues in the CDR3. Germline CDR1 reads LGHNA; CDR2 reads YSLEER. V shed 1 base and J shed 6 bases, with 14 bases lying between them. DNA of the CDR3: TGCGCCAGCAGCCAAGGGGGAATGATCATGGATACGCAGTATTTT. Translating gives CASSQGGMIMDTQYF.

This chain links TRBV30 with TRBJ2-1, with 8 bases aligning to TRBD2. V lost 4 bases, J lost 4 bases, and 9 bases stayed unmatched. CDR1 and CDR2 from the germline V gene are GTSNPN and SVGIG (reference sequence). The CDR3 is 15 residues long. DNA of the CDR3: TGTGCCTGGAACCCGAGCGGGGGACTTTACAATGAGCAGTTCTTC. Translation gives CAWNPSGGLYNEQFF. The variable domain in full, completed from reference TRBV30 and TRBJ2-1, reads SQTIHQWPATLVQPVGSPLSLECTVEGTSNPNLYWYRQAAGRGLQLLFYSVGIGQISSEVPQNLSASRPQDRQFILSSKKLLLSDSGFYLCAWNPSGGLYNEQFFGPGTRLTVL.

This clone was recorded many times. The V gene is TRBV7-2, the J gene TRBJ1-1; the D gene is possibly TRBD1 (6 bases). Germline lookup yields CDR1 SGHTA and CDR2 FQGNSA. Trimming removed 2 bases at V and 5 bases at J, with 12 bases between. CDR3 length: 14 amino acids. CDR3 region: CASSLRTADTEAFF. CDR3 DNA: TGTGCCAGCAGCTTAAGGACAGCCGATACTGAAGCTTTCTTT.

J is TRBJ2-7 and V is TRBV27; D is unresolved. The CDR3 contains 13 residues. The V end lost 1 base, the J end lost 6 bases, and 10 bases lay between the germline ends. Per the germline V gene, CDR1 is MNHEY and CDR2 is SMNVEV (reference sequence). CDR3: CASSLLTSSEQYF. CDR3 in DNA: TGTGCCAGCAGTTTATTGACATCCAGCGAGCAGTACTTC.

This sequence joins TRBV5-1 and TRBJ2-1, with 14 nucleotides matching TRBD2. Per the germline V gene, CDR1 is SGHRS and CDR2 is YFSETQ. The ends lost 7 bases at V and 0 bases at J; junction bases unmatched: 6. CDR3 length: 17 amino acids. The CDR3 DNA reads TGCGCCAGCGGGACTAGCGGGAGTTTCCGCTCCTACAATGAGCAGTTCTTC. This translates into CASGTSGSFRSYNEQFF. The full variable domain, completed using reference TRBV5-1 and TRBJ2-1, is KAGVTQTPRYLIKTRGQQVTLSCSPISGHRSVSWYQQTPGQGLQFLFEYFSETQRNKGNFPGRFSGRQFSNSRSEMNVSTLELGDSALYLCASGTSGSFRSYNEQFFGPGTRLTVL.

The chain carries TRBV5-6 and TRBJ2-1; D remains unclear. Germline CDR1 is SGHDT and CDR2 is YYEEEE. V was cut by 5 bases and J by 6 bases, with 6 bases left in between. CDR3 length: 11 amino acids. The DNA for the CDR3 is TGTGCCAGCAGTTGGACCAATGAGCAGTTCTTC. Its protein product is CASSWTNEQFF.

V usage is TRBV4-3 and J usage is TRBJ1-5; TRBD1 is a possible D gene (5 bases). CDR3 length equals 14 residues. Trimming pared 1 base from V and 4 bases from J, leaving 8 bases between. Germline CDR1 LGHNA, CDR2 YSLEER. CDR3 residues: CASSQVSGNQPQHF. The CDR3 DNA reads TGCGCCAGCAGCCAAGTCTCAGGGAATCAGCCCCAGCATTTT.

As concerns this clone: Its ends do not fully match the called genes, so a read error is possible. V usage is TRBV7-7 and J usage is TRBJ2-5; weak D call: TRBD2 (6 bases). Germline V CDR1 and CDR2: SSHAT, FNYEAQ (reference sequence). CDR3 length equals 15 residues. The chain's CDR3 is CASSLGGGVGETQYF. CDR3 in DNA: TGTGCTAGCAGCTTAGGCGGAGGGGTCGGAGAGACCCAGTACTTC.

J is TRBJ1-2 and V is TRBV7-9; D is possibly TRBD1 (5 bases). Trimming left V 5 bases short and J 3 bases short, with 13 bases between. The CDR3 extends over 14 amino acids. Looked up from germline, CDR1 is SEHNR and CDR2 is FQNEAQ (reference sequence). The CDR3 here is CASSPRVWDYGYTF. CDR3 in DNA: TGTGCCAGCAGCCCCAGGGTCTGGGACTATGGCTACACCTTC.

This clone came up once. This chain joins TRBV15 and TRBJ2-7, with no clear D. Germline CDR1 and CDR2: LNHNV and YYDKDF (reference sequence). CDR3 size: 13 residues. Trimming shortened V by 3 bases and J by 6 bases, and 12 bases separated the two germline ends. The CDR3 DNA is TGTGCCACCAGCAGCCCCCCAGGCAGCGAGCAGTACTTC. This gives the protein CATSSPPGSEQYF.

The chain joins TRBV2 to TRBJ2-1, with D possibly TRBD2 on 6 matching bases. V was cut by 6 bases and J by 9 bases, with 21 bases left in between. Germline V lookup: CDR1 SNHLY, CDR2 FYNNEI. The CDR3 runs to 15 residues. CDR3 sequence: CASRGDSHKFGEQFF. CDR3 DNA: TGTGCCAGCAGGGGGGACTCCCACAAGTTCGGTGAGCAGTTCTTC. The full variable domain, with the rest looked up from reference TRBV2 and TRBJ2-1, is EPEVTQTPSHQVTQMGQEVILRCVPISNHLYFYWYRQILGQKVEFLVSFYNNEISEKSEIFDDQFSVERPDGSNFTLKIRSTKLEDSAMYFCASRGDSHKFGEQFFGPGTRLTVL.

The V and J genes are TRBV13 and TRBJ2-1, with a possible D match to TRBD1 (5 bases). Per germline, CDR1 PRHDT and CDR2 FYEKMQ (reference sequence). This CDR3 spans 14 amino acids. V was shortened by 5 bases and J by 6 bases, with 14 bases between the two germline ends. CDR3 DNA: TGTGCCAGCAGCCCCGACAGCTGGGTCAATGAGCAGTTCTTC. It yields the protein CASSPDSWVNEQFF.

The rearrangement uses TRBV29-1 and TRBJ2-1; D is perhaps TRBD2 (7 bases). Germline V gives CDR1 SQVTM, CDR2 ANQGSEA. Trimming removed 4 bases from V and 9 bases from J, with 16 bases in between. This CDR3 comprises 13 residues. The CDR3 region is CSVALAGAGEQFF. Written as DNA, the CDR3 is TGCAGCGTTGCCCTTGCGGGGGCAGGTGAGCAGTTCTTC.

J is TRBJ2-3 and V is TRBV5-4, with D possibly TRBD1 on 7 matching bases. V was shortened by 0 bases and J by 3 bases, with 11 bases between the two germline ends. Germline V gene sequence: CDR1 SGHNT, CDR2 YYREEE (reference sequence). This CDR3 contains 15 residues. The CDR3 coding sequence is TGTGCCAGCAGCTTGGATGCAGGGGGGACAGATACGCAGTATTTT. It codes for CASSLDAGGTDTQYF. The variable domain in full, with the rest retrieved from reference TRBV5-4 and TRBJ2-3, is ETGVTQSPTHLIKTRGQQVTLRCSSQSGHNTVSWYQQALGQGPQFIFQYYREEENGRGNFPPRFSGLQFPNYSSELNVNALELDDSALYLCASSLDAGGTDTQYFGPGTRLTVL.

The chain couples TRBV19 to TRBJ2-1; 9 bases are a match to TRBD2. Trimming took 7 bases from V and 8 from J; bases not matched to a gene: 9. CDR3 size: 14 residues. In germline, CDR1 is LNHDA, CDR2 SQIVND (reference sequence). CDR3 region: CASNSLAGFDEQFF. The DNA of the CDR3 is TGTGCCAGTAATAGCCTAGCGGGATTCGATGAGCAGTTCTTC.

This chain connects TRBV9 to TRBJ1-6; D unclear. The germline V gene has CDR1 SGDLS and CDR2 YYNGEE. CDR3 size: 14 residues. V gave up 0 bases and J gave up 8 bases, with 9 bases separating them. This CDR3 is CASSVGDTDSPLHF. The DNA for the CDR3 is TGTGCCAGCAGCGTAGGCGACACCGATTCACCCCTCCACTTT.

The chain uses TRBV19 and TRBJ1-6; a weak D match, TRBD1 (5 bases). Germline CDR1 and CDR2: LNHDA and SQIVND (reference sequence). The length of the CDR3 is 16 residues. V lost 1 base to trimming and J lost 3 bases, with 10 bases between them. The CDR3 DNA reads TGTGCCAGTAGTATAGTGAGGGGACGCTATAATTCACCCCTCCACTTT. Its protein product is CASSIVRGRYNSPLHF. The variable domain in full, with the rest retrieved from reference TRBV19 and TRBJ1-6, is DGGITQSPKYLFRKEGQNVTLSCEQNLNHDAMYWYRQDPGQGLRLIYYSQIVNDFQKGDIAEGYSVSREKKESFPLTVTSAQKNPTAFYLCASSIVRGRYNSPLHFGNGTRLTVT.

This clone was seen once. In DNA form, the CDR3 reads TGTGCCAGCAGTGAAACCGGGACAGGGGCTTGGATTTATAATTCACCCCTCCACTTT. Translated, it gives CASSETGTGAWIYNSPLHF. This chain uses TRBV27 with TRBJ1-6, with 10 bases aligning to TRBD1. Germline lookup yields CDR1 MNHEY and CDR2 SMNVEV (reference sequence). The CDR3 is 19 residues long. The V gene end was trimmed by 5 bases and the J gene end by 4 bases; junction bases not matched to a gene: 14.

The V gene is TRBV9, the J gene TRBJ2-1; a possible D gene is TRBD2 (5 bases). The germline CDR1 and CDR2 sequences are SGDLS and YYNGEE. This CDR3 is built from 14 residues. V was shortened by 0 bases and J by 8 bases, with 12 bases between the two germline ends. The CDR3 loop reads CASSVAEALYEQFF. CDR3 nucleotides: TGTGCCAGCAGCGTAGCGGAGGCGCTTTATGAGCAGTTCTTC.

The chain combines TRBV7-9 with TRBJ1-1; D call uncertain. V lost 2 bases and J lost 4, with 14 bases in between. Germline CDR1 is SEHNR and CDR2 is FQNEAQ (reference sequence). CDR3 length: 15 amino acids. The chain's CDR3 is CASSLSVGAGTEAFF. CDR3 DNA sequence: TGTGCCAGCAGCTTATCGGTGGGCGCTGGCACTGAAGCTTTCTTT.

This clone was found once. This chain links TRBV6-5 with TRBJ2-1; tentative D call: TRBD1 (5 bases). This CDR3 contains 12 residues. V lost 6 bases to trimming and J lost 4 bases, with 7 bases between them. Germline CDR1 reads MNHEY; CDR2 reads SVGAGI. This chain's CDR3 is CASSNRYNEQFF. The CDR3 DNA follows: TGTGCCAGCAGCAACAGGTACAATGAGCAGTTCTTC.

The chain combines TRBV27 with TRBJ2-6; D is undetermined. Per germline, CDR1 MNHEY and CDR2 SMNVEV (reference sequence). The CDR3 has 13 amino acids. V was pared by 5 bases and J by 0 bases, with 2 bases between. The CDR3 loop is CASSPSGANVLTF. The CDR3, as DNA: TGTGCCAGCAGTCCCTCTGGGGCCAACGTCCTGACTTTC. Variable domain in full (rest from reference TRBV27 and TRBJ2-6): EAQVTQNPRYLITVTGKKLTVTCSQNMNHEYMSWYRQDPGLGLRQIYYSMNVEVTDKGDVPEGYKVSRKEKRNFPLILESPSPNQTSLYFCASSPSGANVLTFGAGSRLTVL.

This clone has only a few counts. The rearrangement uses TRBV5-1 and TRBJ2-7; weak D call: TRBD1 (5 bases). The V gene lost 4 bases and the J gene lost 1 base, with 12 bases spanning the gap. Germline-derived CDR1 and CDR2 are SGHRS and YFSETQ. The CDR3 sequence is 14 residues long. The CDR3 nucleotides read TGCGCCAGCAGCCCAGACAGAAGATCCTACGAGCAGTACTTC. This translates into CASSPDRRSYEQYF.

The chain has TRBV10-1 and TRBJ2-3, with 8 positions matching TRBD1. The V gene's germline CDR1 is WNHNN and CDR2 SYGVQD (reference sequence). The length of the CDR3 is 12 residues. V was clipped by 8 bases and J by 11 bases; unmatched bases: 9. The CDR3 nucleotides read TGCGCCAGCGCCTATACCGGGACAGGGCAGTATTTT. It translates to CASAYTGTGQYF.

The chain has TRBV7-2 and TRBJ2-7, with D tentatively TRBD1 (6 bases). Trimming took off 5 bases at V and 3 bases at J, with 17 bases between the two ends. Germline assignment: CDR1 SGHTA and CDR2 FQGNSA. The CDR3 contains 15 residues. The CDR3 here is CASSPQRGQHYEQYF. CDR3 nucleotides: TGTGCCAGCAGCCCGCAGAGGGGACAACACTACGAGCAGTACTTC.